This T cell receptor (beta chain) was recorded in a study of regulatory T cells in long-lasting Graves disease (dated by TCRdb to about 2021). Study-level background: Persistent Graves' disease meant more than 5 years of antithyroid drug treatment with TSH receptor autoantibodies that stayed positive. The study was registered as a clinical trial and conducted in China. On average, persistent Graves' disease patients in the clinical cohort had been on antithyroid drugs for approximately ten years. Peripheral blood TCR sequencing and RNA sequencing compared persistent Graves' disease patients with newly diagnosed Graves' disease patients. A total of some 33 samples were covered by TCR sequencing, comprising some 13 persistent and around 20 newly diagnosed Graves' disease patients.

The full study reports these points: Compared with newly diagnosed patients, patients with persistent Graves' disease had lower TCR Shannon entropy and fewer highly expanded clones, which suggests clonal expansion. Because the primary lesion, thyroid tissue, could not be accessed, the study looked at peripheral blood alone. A larger number of public clonotypes was shared among persistent patients (more than 2,500) than among newly diagnosed patients (around 880). Sequencing and analysis were limited to the TCR beta chain. Persistent disease showed preferential use of TRBV28, TRBJ1-2 and TRBJ2-5, whereas newly diagnosed disease favored TRBV20-1 and TRBJ2-1. As a limitation, the authors acknowledged that the small sample size may reduce accuracy.

From V the trimming removes 7 bases and from J it removes 1 base, while the gene matches leave 8 bases of the junction unaccounted for. The germline V gene (reference sequence) supplies CDR1 LNHDA and CDR2 SQIVND. The CDR3, cysteine through phenylalanine, is 15 amino acids long. This entry keeps only the CDR3 DNA: 45 bases, framed from base 1. The library came from multiplex PCR. TCRdb records Illumina HiSeq 4000 as the sequencer. CDR3 regions were amplified by Arm-PCR with iRepertoire HTBI primers to construct TCR beta libraries. Before sequencing, the PCR products went through gel purification. The paper's data handling went like this. Gene usage analysis of CDR3 amino acid clonotypes used the 50 to 70 TRBV and fewer than 15 TRBJ segments found across samples. COPE and FqMerger were used to merge the filtered high-quality paired reads into contigs. Contigs were aligned with BLAST to IMGT TRBV, TRBD and TRBJ reference genes, and CDR3 was defined per IMGT. Clonotypes above 0.1% frequency were classified as highly expanded clones. Shannon entropy was used to measure repertoire diversity, and the Gini coefficient was used to measure V-J evenness. A clonotype found in more than one individual was treated as public. Using fastp at Q25 and MiXCR, TCRdb reprocessed the public reads and kept productive beta chains. Each CDR3 protein gets just one entry, which takes the most common genes and DNA from the rows behind it. The V and J calls, along with clone size, are taken from TCRdb and not from the paper's own processing. In this sample the table shows around 400,000 distinct CDR3 sequences, 23% of which occur a single time. The ten top clones hold roughly a quarter of the sample.

Reading the label with the study, this specimen's time point is: persistent/refractory GD, antithyroid drugs over 5 years with positive TRAb. For both TCR sequencing and RNA sequencing, RNA was extracted from PBMCs in TRIzol. Graves' disease was diagnosed according to American Thyroid Association guidelines. Patients were recruited from an endocrinology department in Xi'an, China. Each patient gave about 10 milliliters of peripheral blood, collected in an EDTA anticoagulant tube. PBMCs were isolated by Ficoll Paque Plus density gradient separation without further T cell sorting. RNA quality was checked with an Agilent 2100 Bioanalyzer and agarose gel, and concentration with a NanoDrop 2000. This clonotype was recorded a few times. Its antigen target is currently unknown. The sample holds no much larger clone one base away, and base qualities are not on file.

This specimen was peripheral blood mononuclear cells (PBMCs), taken when the disease was refractory, from a patient treated with antithyroid drugs. This receptor was taken from a female donor with Graves disease. The sequence links TRBV19 to TRBJ1-1, with 8 middle bases fitting TRBD1. In nucleotide form, the sequence is TGTGCCAGTAACAGACGACAGGGGAGGAACACTGAAGCTTTCTTT. Translation gives CASNRRQGRNTEAFF.